These 25 T cell receptor beta chains were sequenced from one sample in a study of CD8 T cells in ankylosing spondylitis (dated by TCRdb to about 2017). Study-wide conclusions, independent of this receptor: Blood from ankylosing spondylitis patients appeared to be characterized by a TCR beta motif composed of 7 to 9 highly homologous amino acid variants.

Their recognized antigens are unknown. Library method: 5' RACE. The reads were generated on an Illumina HiSeq 2500. The public reads were quality trimmed at Q25 with fastp and then assembled into clones with MiXCR by TCRdb, keeping productive beta chains. Under each unique CDR3 protein, matching rows form one entry showing the most common genes and DNA. The sample table holds 350,000 or so distinct CDR3 sequences, of which 7% to 9% were seen once. The ten largest account for approximately 15% of the sample. The sample taken for sequencing was blood, either unsorted or a sorted T cell fraction (not recorded which). These receptors were collected from a male donor with ankylosing spondylitis.

CDR3 sequence reads: CASIRQGGYEKLFF. In DNA form, the CDR3 reads TGTGCCAGCATTCGACAGGGGGGTTATGAAAAACTGTTTTTT. V gene TRBV28 combines with J gene TRBJ1-4, with 9 bases aligning to TRBD1. The CDR3 runs to 14 residues. Germline CDR1 is MDHEN and CDR2 is SYDVKM. J gave up 6 bases and V 7 bases, and 6 bases lay outside the gene matches.

Only a few counts were recorded for this clonotype. V is TRBV29-1 and J is TRBJ2-7, with 7 nucleotides matching TRBD2. Looked up from germline, CDR1 is SQVTM and CDR2 is ANQGSEA. V shed 4 bases and J 4 bases; nucleotides not matched to a gene: 4. The CDR3 has 12 residues. The CDR3 sequence is CSVGERDYEQYF. For the CDR3, the DNA is TGCAGCGTTGGGGAGCGGGATTACGAGCAGTACTTC.

V gene TRBV14 combines with J gene TRBJ2-5; 13 nucleotides align to TRBD2. Trimming took 3 bases from V and 4 from J; bases not matched to a gene: 2. The CDR3 length is 15 residues. The germline V gene has CDR1 SGHDN and CDR2 FVKESK. The CDR3 sequence is CASSQWTSGRETQYF. In DNA form, the CDR3 reads TGTGCCAGCAGCCAGTGGACTAGCGGGAGAGAGACCCAGTACTTC.

This clonotype was picked up a small number of times. Germline is not matched at one junction end, which may reflect a read error. The chain employs TRBV29-1 and TRBJ2-5, with D uncertain. This CDR3 is built from 11 residues. Germline V lookup: CDR1 SQVTM, CDR2 ANQGSEA. The CDR3 here is CSVEGPAQPDF. The CDR3 bases are TGCAGCGTTGAAGGGCCCGCACAGCCAGACTTC.

The CDR3 loop is CASSQEGQGAHNEQFF. The DNA of the CDR3 is TGCGCCAGCAGCCAAGAAGGGCAGGGGGCCCACAATGAGCAGTTCTTC. V and J are TRBV4-1 and TRBJ2-1; 8 bases align to TRBD1. This CDR3 has 16 amino acids. Trimming at V came to 0 bases and at J to 5 bases, leaving 6 bases not matched to a gene. From germline, CDR1 is MGHRA and CDR2 YSYEKL.

This clonotype showed up many times. The chain combines TRBV5-6 with TRBJ1-5; D is unclear. The length of the CDR3 is 17 residues. Trimming took off 0 bases at V and 3 bases at J, with 16 bases between the two ends. From germline, CDR1 is SGHDT and CDR2 YYEEEE. CDR3 bases: TGTGCCAGCAGCTTGGCGGCGGGCCGGGTTACCAATCAGCCCCAGCATTTT. Translation gives CASSLAAGRVTNQPQHF.

This clonotype was seen a few times. This chain joins TRBV7-9 and TRBJ2-7; 8 positions agree with TRBD1. The V gene end was trimmed by 5 bases and the J gene end by 6 bases; junction bases not matched to a gene: 12. The germline V gene encodes CDR1 SEHNR and CDR2 FQNEAQ (reference sequence). This CDR3 is built from 15 residues. CDR3 sequence (DNA): TGTGCCAGCAGCCCTTCCGGGACAGGTTGGGCCGAGCAGTACTTC. This gives the protein CASSPSGTGWAEQYF. Variable domain in full (rest from reference TRBV7-9 and TRBJ2-7): DTGVSQNPRHKITKRGQNVTFRCDPISEHNRLYWYRQTLGQGPEFLTYFQNEAQLEKSRLLSDRFSAERPKGSFSTLEIQRTEQGDSAMYLCASSPSGTGWAEQYFGPGTRLTVT.

The gene calls are TRBV12-3 or TRBV12-4 and TRBJ2-2; D gene ambiguous. The CDR3 length is 13 residues. Trimming left V 4 bases short and J 4 bases short, with 7 bases between. The CDR3 DNA reads as TGTGCCAGCAGTTCTCAGAGCACCGGGGAGCTGTTTTTT. It is translated as CASSSQSTGELFF.

This clonotype came up many times. This sequence joins TRBV5-1 and TRBJ2-7, with D maybe TRBD2 (6 bases). Trimming took 6 bases from V and 4 from J, leaving 17 bases between them. CDR3 size: 14 residues. Germline-derived CDR1 and CDR2 are SGHRS and YFSETQ. The CDR3 loop reads CASKEGPRTYEQYF. The CDR3 nucleotides read TGCGCCAGCAAGGAGGGTCCGAGGACTTACGAGCAGTACTTC.

This clonotype came up many times. V is TRBV24-1 and J is TRBJ2-1, with D perhaps matching TRBD2 (7 bases). The CDR3 is 15 residues long. Germline assignment: CDR1 KGHDR and CDR2 SFDVKD. Trimming cost V 4 bases and J 3 bases, with 12 bases left between them. The CDR3 spells CATSETGRDYNEQFF. The CDR3 bases are TGTGCCACCAGTGAAACAGGGAGGGACTACAATGAGCAGTTCTTC.

This clonotype was observed a handful of times. This chain joins TRBV20-1 and TRBJ2-1; D possibly uses TRBD1 or TRBD2 (5 bases each). Germline CDR1 DFQATT, CDR2 SNEGSKA (reference sequence). The CDR3 is 10 residues long. V shed 5 bases and J shed 7 bases, with 6 bases lying between them. CDR3 sequence reads: CSAEGNEQFF. CDR3 nucleotides: TGCAGTGCTGAGGGGAATGAGCAGTTCTTC.

This clonotype occurred many times. The chain uses TRBV5-1 and TRBJ2-3, with unresolved D. V was trimmed by 0 bases and J by 4 bases, leaving 12 bases between them. The CDR3 has 15 residues. Germline V gene sequence: CDR1 SGHRS, CDR2 YFSETQ. CDR3 in amino acids: CASSLVEPLPDTQYF. The CDR3 region has the DNA TGCGCCAGCAGCTTGGTGGAGCCTCTTCCAGATACGCAGTATTTT.

This clonotype was counted between two and nine times. V gene TRBV10-3 combines with J gene TRBJ2-3, with 7 nucleotides matching TRBD2. The CDR3 totals 16 residues. Per the germline V gene, CDR1 is ENHRY and CDR2 is SYGVKD. The junction had 13 bases not matched to a gene; V was cut back by 4 bases and J by 6 bases. CDR3 sequence: CAISALRVAGGDTQYF. In DNA form, the CDR3 reads TGTGCCATCAGTGCCCTCCGAGTAGCGGGCGGGGATACGCAGTATTTT.

This clonotype showed up many times. CDR3 DNA: TGTGCCAGCAGCCGAGACGGGACCTCCTACGAGCAGTACTTC. Translation gives CASSRDGTSYEQYF. The chain is built from TRBV3-1 and TRBJ2-7; the D call may be TRBD1 or TRBD2 (5 bases each). The length of the CDR3 is 14 residues. V shed 4 bases and J shed 0 bases, with 10 bases lying between them. From germline, CDR1 is LGHDT and CDR2 YNNKEL (reference sequence).

This clonotype was seen ten or more times. The chain has TRBV5-1 and TRBJ2-3; D might be TRBD1 (6 bases). Germline V gene sequence: CDR1 SGHRS, CDR2 YFSETQ. This CDR3 is 13 amino acids long. Deletions cut 6 bases from V and 5 bases from J, with 13 bases between. The CDR3 bases are TGCGCCAGCACCTCACAAGGGGGAGATACGCAGTATTTT. It specifies CASTSQGGDTQYF. Full variable domain (missing parts from reference TRBV5-1 and TRBJ2-3): KAGVTQTPRYLIKTRGQQVTLSCSPISGHRSVSWYQQTPGQGLQFLFEYFSETQRNKGNFPGRFSGRQFSNSRSEMNVSTLELGDSALYLCASTSQGGDTQYFGPGTRLTVL.

Turning to this clonotype: The CDR3 does not end in the conserved phenylalanine or tryptophan, so this is likely a read error. This rearrangement joins TRBV12-3 or TRBV12-4 to TRBJ2-2, with TRBD2 as a possible D gene (6 bases). The CDR3 length is 15 residues. DNA for the CDR3: TGTGCCAGCAGTGTAGCGGAGGCGGGCACCGGGGAGCTGTTTCTT. Translation gives CASSVAEAGTGELFL.

This clonotype turned up a few times. The gene calls are TRBV15 and TRBJ2-5; no clear D. The CDR3 extends over 15 amino acids. Germline CDR1 is LNHNV and CDR2 is YYDKDF (reference sequence). Trimming stripped 2 bases from V and 5 bases from J, with 15 bases between. CDR3 sequence (DNA): TGTGCCACCAGCAGAAGGGCCCTCGTGGGGGAGACCCAGTACTTC. Residues: CATSRRALVGETQYF.

This clonotype has ten or more counts. The chain uses TRBV5-1 and TRBJ1-5; D is unclear. Germline V gene sequence: CDR1 SGHRS, CDR2 YFSETQ. The CDR3 contains 14 residues. The V and J ends lost 2 bases and 0 bases respectively, with 6 bases between them. The CDR3: CASSFGDSNQPQHF. The CDR3 DNA follows: TGCGCCAGCAGCTTTGGGGATAGCAATCAGCCCCAGCATTTT.

This clonotype has just a few counts. CDR3 amino acids: CASSLLPGRKYSSYNEQFF. The CDR3 DNA is TGTGCCAGCAGTCTTCTACCCGGGAGAAAGTACAGCTCCTACAATGAGCAGTTCTTC. The chain joins TRBV6-1 to TRBJ2-1, with a possible D match to TRBD2 (6 bases). Germline V gene lookup returns CDR1 MNHNS and CDR2 SASEGT. CDR3 length: 19 residues. The V end was cut by 5 bases, the J end by 0 bases, with 23 bases between.

V usage is TRBV18 and J usage is TRBJ1-5, with D tentatively TRBD1 (5 bases). V was trimmed by 6 bases and J by 1 base, leaving 16 bases between them. This CDR3 comprises 16 residues. The germline V gene has CDR1 KGHSH and CDR2 LQKENI. CDR3 sequence (DNA): TGTGCCAGCTCCCCCGGGACGGCTACAAGCAATCAGCCCCAGCATTTT. Amino acids: CASSPGTATSNQPQHF.

This clonotype was seen a handful of times. V gene TRBV4-3 combines with J gene TRBJ2-1; the match to TRBD1 covers 10 bases. Germline assignment: CDR1 LGHNA and CDR2 YSLEER. The V and J ends lost 3 bases and 7 bases, in that order; junction bases with no gene match: 6. The CDR3 length is 15 residues. CDR3 in DNA: TGCGCCAGCAGCCAGGCCGGGACAGGGGCGAATGAGCAGTTCTTC. It codes for CASSQAGTGANEQFF.

The rearrangement joins TRBV18 to TRBJ1-5; D gene ambiguous. This CDR3 contains 15 residues. V lost 2 bases and J 2 bases, leaving 10 bases between the germline ends. Looked up from germline, CDR1 is KGHSH and CDR2 is LQKENI. The CDR3 DNA follows: TGTGCCAGCTCACCAGATAGTAATGGCAATCAGCCCCAGCATTTT. Amino acid sequence: CASSPDSNGNQPQHF.

The rearrangement uses TRBV4-3 and TRBJ2-7, with TRBD2 matching 8 bases. Germline-derived CDR1 and CDR2 are LGHNA and YSLEER. The CDR3 loop spans 18 amino acids. Trimming at V came to 0 bases and at J to 0 bases, leaving 10 bases not matched to a gene. The CDR3 bases are TGCGCCAGCAGCCAAGATACACGGGAGGGCGGCTCCTCCTACGAGCAGTACTTC. Translating gives CASSQDTREGGSSYEQYF.

The chain couples TRBV20-1 to TRBJ1-1; D is unclear. The length of the CDR3 is 14 residues. Germline lookup yields CDR1 DFQATT and CDR2 SNEGSKA (reference sequence). Trimming took off 0 bases at V and 0 bases at J, with 8 bases between the two ends. CDR3 in DNA: TGCAGTGCTAGAGATGCCCAGGTGAACACTGAAGCTTTCTTT. It translates to CSARDAQVNTEAFF.

This clonotype was counted at least ten times. This chain joins TRBV15 and TRBJ2-7; 11 positions agree with TRBD2. The V and J ends lost 2 bases and 5 bases, in that order; junction bases with no gene match: 5. Germline V CDR1 and CDR2: LNHNV, YYDKDF (reference sequence). This CDR3 contains 15 residues. The CDR3 region is CATSRRLAGKNEQYF. The CDR3 DNA sequence: TGTGCCACCAGCAGAAGACTAGCGGGAAAGAACGAGCAGTACTTC.